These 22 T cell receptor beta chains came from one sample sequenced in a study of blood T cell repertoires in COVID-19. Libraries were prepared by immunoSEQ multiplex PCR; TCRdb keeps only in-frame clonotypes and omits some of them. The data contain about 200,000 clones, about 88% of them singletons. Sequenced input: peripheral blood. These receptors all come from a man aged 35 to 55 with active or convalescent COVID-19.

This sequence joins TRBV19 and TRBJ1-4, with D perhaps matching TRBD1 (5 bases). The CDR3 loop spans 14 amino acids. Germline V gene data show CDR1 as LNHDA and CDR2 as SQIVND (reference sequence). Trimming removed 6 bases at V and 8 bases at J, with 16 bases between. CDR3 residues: CASSLPGREEKLFF. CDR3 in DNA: TGTGCCAGTAGCCTCCCAGGGAGGGAGGAAAAACTGTTTTTT.

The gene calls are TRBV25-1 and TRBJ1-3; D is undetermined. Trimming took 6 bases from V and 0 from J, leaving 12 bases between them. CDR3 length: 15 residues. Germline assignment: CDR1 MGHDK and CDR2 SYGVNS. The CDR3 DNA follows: TGTGCCAGCAGCCCTGACGGGAGCTCTGGAAACACCATATATTTT. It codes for CASSPDGSSGNTIYF. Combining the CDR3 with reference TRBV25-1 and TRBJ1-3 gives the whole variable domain EADIYQTPRYLVIGTGKKITLECSQTMGHDKMYWYQQDPGMELHLIHYSYGVNSTEKGDLSSESTVSRIRTEHFPLTLESARPSHTSQYLCASSPDGSSGNTIYFGEGSWLTVV.

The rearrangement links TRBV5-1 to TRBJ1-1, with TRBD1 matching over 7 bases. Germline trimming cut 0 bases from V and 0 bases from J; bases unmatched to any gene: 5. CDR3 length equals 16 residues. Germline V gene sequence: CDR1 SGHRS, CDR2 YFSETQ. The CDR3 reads CASSLARGRLNTEAFF. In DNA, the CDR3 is TGCGCCAGCAGCTTGGCCAGGGGGAGGCTGAACACTGAAGCTTTCTTT.

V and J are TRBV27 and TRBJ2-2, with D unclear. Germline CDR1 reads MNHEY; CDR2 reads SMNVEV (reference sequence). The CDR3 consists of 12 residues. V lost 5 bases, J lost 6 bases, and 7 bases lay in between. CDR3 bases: TGTGCCAGCAGTGCGTGGTCCGGGGAGCTGTTTTTT. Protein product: CASSAWSGELFF.

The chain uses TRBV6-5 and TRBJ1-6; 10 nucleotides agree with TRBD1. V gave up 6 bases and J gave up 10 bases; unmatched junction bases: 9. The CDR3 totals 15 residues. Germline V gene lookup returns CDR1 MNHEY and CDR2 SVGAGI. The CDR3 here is CASRQLTGGISPLHF. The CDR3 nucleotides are TGTGCCAGCAGACAACTGACAGGGGGCATATCACCCCTCCACTTT.

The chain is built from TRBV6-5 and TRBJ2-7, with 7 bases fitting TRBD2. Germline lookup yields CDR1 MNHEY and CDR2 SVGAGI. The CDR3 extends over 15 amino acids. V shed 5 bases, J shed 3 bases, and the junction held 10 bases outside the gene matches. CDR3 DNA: TGTGCCAGCAGTACACGGAGGGACTACCACTACGAGCAGTACTTC. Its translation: CASSTRRDYHYEQYF.

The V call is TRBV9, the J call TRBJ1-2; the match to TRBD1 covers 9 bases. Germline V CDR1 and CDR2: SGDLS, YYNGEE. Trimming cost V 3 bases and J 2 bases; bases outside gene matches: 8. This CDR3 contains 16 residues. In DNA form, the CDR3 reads TGTGCCAGCAGCGCGCTCACAGGGGGCGTCAACTATGGCTACACCTTC. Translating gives CASSALTGGVNYGYTF.

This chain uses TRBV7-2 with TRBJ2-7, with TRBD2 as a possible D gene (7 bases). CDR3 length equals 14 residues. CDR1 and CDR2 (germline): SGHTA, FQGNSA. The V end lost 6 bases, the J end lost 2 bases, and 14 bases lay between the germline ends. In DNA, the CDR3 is TGTGCCAGCAGGGATGGGGGGGCACCCTACGAGCAGTACTTC. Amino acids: CASRDGGAPYEQYF.

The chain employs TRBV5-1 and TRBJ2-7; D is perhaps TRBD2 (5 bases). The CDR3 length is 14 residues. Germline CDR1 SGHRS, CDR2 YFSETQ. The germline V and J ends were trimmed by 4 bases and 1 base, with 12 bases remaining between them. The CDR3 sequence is CASSRASGSYEQYF. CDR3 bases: TGCGCCAGCAGCCGTGCGTCGGGATCCTACGAGCAGTACTTC.

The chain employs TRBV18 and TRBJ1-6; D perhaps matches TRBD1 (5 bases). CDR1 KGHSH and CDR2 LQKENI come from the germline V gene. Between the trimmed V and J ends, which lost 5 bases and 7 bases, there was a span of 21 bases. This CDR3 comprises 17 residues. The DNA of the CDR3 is TGTGCCAGCTCAACATCTCTGGGGCTCGGCTTAAATTCACCCCTCCACTTT. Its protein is CASSTSLGLGLNSPLHF.

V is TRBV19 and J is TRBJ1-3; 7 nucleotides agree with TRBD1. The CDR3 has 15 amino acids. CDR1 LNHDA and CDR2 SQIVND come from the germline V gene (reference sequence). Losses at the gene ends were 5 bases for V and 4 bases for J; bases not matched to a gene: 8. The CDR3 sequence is CASSPVPTGGNTIYF. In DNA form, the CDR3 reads TGTGCCAGTAGTCCTGTTCCGACAGGGGGAAACACCATATATTTT.

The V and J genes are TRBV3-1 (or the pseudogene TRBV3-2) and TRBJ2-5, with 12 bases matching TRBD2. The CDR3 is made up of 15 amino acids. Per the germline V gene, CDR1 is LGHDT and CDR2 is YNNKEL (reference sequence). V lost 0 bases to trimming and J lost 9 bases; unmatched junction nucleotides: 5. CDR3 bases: TGTGCCAGCAGCCAAGATGGACTAGCGGGGTCGGCCCAGTACTTC. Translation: CASSQDGLAGSAQYF.

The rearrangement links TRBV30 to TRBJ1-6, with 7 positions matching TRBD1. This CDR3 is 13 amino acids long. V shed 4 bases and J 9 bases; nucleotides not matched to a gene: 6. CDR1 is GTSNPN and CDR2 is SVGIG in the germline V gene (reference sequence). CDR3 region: CAWNDRAGSPLHF. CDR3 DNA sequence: TGTGCCTGGAATGACAGGGCGGGTTCACCCCTCCACTTT.

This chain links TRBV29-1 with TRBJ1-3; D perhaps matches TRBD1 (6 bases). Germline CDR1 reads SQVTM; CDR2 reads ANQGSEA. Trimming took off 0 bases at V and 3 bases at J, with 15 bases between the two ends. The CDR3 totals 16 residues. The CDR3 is CSVEDLRGASGNTIYF. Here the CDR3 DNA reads TGCAGCGTTGAAGATCTTCGGGGGGCGAGTGGAAACACCATATATTTT. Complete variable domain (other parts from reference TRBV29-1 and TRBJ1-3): SAVISQKPSRDICQRGTSLTIQCQVDSQVTMMFWYRQQPGQSLTLIATANQGSEATYESGFVIDKFPISRPNLTFSTLTVSNMSPEDSSIYLCSVEDLRGASGNTIYFGEGSWLTVV.

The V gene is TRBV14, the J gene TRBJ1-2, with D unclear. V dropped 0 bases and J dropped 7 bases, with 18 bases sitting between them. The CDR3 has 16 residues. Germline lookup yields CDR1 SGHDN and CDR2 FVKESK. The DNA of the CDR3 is TGTGCCAGCAGCCAAGATTCTTATACGGGTTTCGGTGGCTACACCTTC. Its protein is CASSQDSYTGFGGYTF.

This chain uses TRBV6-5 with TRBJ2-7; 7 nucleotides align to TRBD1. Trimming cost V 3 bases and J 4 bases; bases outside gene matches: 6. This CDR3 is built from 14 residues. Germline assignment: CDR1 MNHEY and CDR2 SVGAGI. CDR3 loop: CASSYLGQRYEQYF. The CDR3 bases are TGTGCCAGCAGTTATTTGGGACAGCGATACGAGCAGTACTTC.

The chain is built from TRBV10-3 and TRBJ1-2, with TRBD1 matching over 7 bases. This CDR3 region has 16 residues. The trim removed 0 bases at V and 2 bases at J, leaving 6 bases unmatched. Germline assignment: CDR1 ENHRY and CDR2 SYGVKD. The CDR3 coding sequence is TGTGCCATCAGTGAGTCCACAGGGGCCATGAACTATGGCTACACCTTC. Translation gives CAISESTGAMNYGYTF.

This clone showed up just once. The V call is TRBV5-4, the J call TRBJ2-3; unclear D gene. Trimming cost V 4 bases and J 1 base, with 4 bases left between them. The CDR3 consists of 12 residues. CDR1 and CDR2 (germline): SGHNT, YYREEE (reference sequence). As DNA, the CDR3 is TGTGCCAGCAGCCGAGGCACAGATACGCAGTATTTT. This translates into CASSRGTDTQYF.

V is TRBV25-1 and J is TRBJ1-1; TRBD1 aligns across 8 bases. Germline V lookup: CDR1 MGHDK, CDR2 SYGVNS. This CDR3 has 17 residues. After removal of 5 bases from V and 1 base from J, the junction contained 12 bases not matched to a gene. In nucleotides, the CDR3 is TGTGCCAGCAGTAGAAGGGGCAGGGGGCATGGGAACACTGAAGCTTTCTTT. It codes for CASSRRGRGHGNTEAFF.

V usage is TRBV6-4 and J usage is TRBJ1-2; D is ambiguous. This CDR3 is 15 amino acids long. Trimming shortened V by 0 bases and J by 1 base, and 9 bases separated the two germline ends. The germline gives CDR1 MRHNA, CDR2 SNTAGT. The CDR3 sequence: CASSDSERVNYGYTF. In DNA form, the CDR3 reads TGTGCCAGCAGTGACTCGGAGAGGGTTAACTATGGCTACACCTTC.

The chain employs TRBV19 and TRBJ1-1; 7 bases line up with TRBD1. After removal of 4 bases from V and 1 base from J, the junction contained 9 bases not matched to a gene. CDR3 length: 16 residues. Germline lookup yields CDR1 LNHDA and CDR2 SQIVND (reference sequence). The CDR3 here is CASSNFGAGGNTEAFF. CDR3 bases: TGTGCCAGTAGTAATTTTGGTGCAGGGGGGAACACTGAAGCTTTCTTT.

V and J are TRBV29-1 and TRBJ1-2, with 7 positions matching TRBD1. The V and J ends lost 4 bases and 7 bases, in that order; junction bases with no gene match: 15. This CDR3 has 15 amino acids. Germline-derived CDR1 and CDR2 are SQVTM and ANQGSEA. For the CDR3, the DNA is TGCAGCGTTGGAGAACCGGGACAGCTCTTGTTTGGCTACACCTTC. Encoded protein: CSVGEPGQLLFGYTF.